Shown below are 22 T cell receptor beta chains from a single sample sequenced in a study of blood T cell repertoires in COVID-19. Repertoires were generated with immunoSEQ multiplex PCR, while TCRdb's copy carries only in-frame clones and drops some. The data contain fewer than 110,000 clones, about four fifths of them singletons. Sequencing used peripheral blood. All receptors derive from a human donor in a cohort sampled during active COVID-19.

This chain links TRBV18 with TRBJ2-1; no clear D gene. CDR3 length equals 16 residues. Germline V lookup: CDR1 KGHSH, CDR2 LQKENI. V was pared by 0 bases and J by 5 bases, with 14 bases between. Here the CDR3 reads CASSPPRRENNNEQFF. The CDR3 DNA reads as TGTGCCAGCTCACCACCGAGGAGAGAGAATAACAATGAGCAGTTCTTC. The complete variable domain, with remaining parts taken from reference TRBV18 and TRBJ2-1, reads NAGVMQNPRHLVRRRGQEARLRCSPMKGHSHVYWYRQLPEEGLKFMVYLQKENIIDESGMPKERFSAEFPKEGPSILRIQQVVRGDSAAYFCASSPPRRENNNEQFFGPGTRLTVL.

This clone was seen once. This chain uses TRBV5-4 with TRBJ2-3; D remains ambiguous. The germline V gene has CDR1 SGHNT and CDR2 YYREEE (reference sequence). This CDR3 spans 14 amino acids. V was clipped by 0 bases and J by 0 bases, with 5 bases between them. CDR3 region: CASSLVRSTDTQYF. CDR3 in DNA: TGTGCCAGCAGCTTGGTGCGGAGCACAGATACGCAGTATTTT.

The chain couples TRBV5-5 to TRBJ2-1; possible D gene TRBD2, 5 bases. Germline CDR1 and CDR2: SGHKS and YYEKEE (reference sequence). V shed 0 bases and J shed 7 bases, with 11 bases lying between them. This CDR3 has 14 amino acids. The CDR3 is CASSLGQEVNEQFF. The CDR3 DNA sequence: TGTGCCAGCAGCTTGGGGCAGGAGGTTAATGAGCAGTTCTTC.

The J gene is TRBJ2-1, the V gene TRBV10-3; D is possibly TRBD2 (5 bases). V was clipped by 9 bases and J by 5 bases, with 20 bases between them. CDR1 is ENHRY, CDR2 SYGVKD, per germline. The CDR3 covers 15 residues. The DNA for the CDR3 is TGTGCCATGGGTTCCGGGAATCTCCTAAACAATGAGCAGTTCTTC. It is translated as CAMGSGNLLNNEQFF.

This clone occurred once. V usage is TRBV6-5 and J usage is TRBJ1-1, with 9 nucleotides matching TRBD1. Per the germline V gene, CDR1 is MNHEY and CDR2 is SVGAGI. V lost 6 bases to trimming and J lost 1 base; unmatched junction nucleotides: 6. The CDR3 spans 15 residues. CDR3 nucleotide sequence: TGTGCCAGCAGACTAGGGACAGGGAGGAACACTGAAGCTTTCTTT. This encodes CASRLGTGRNTEAFF.

The J gene is TRBJ1-5, the V gene TRBV5-5; D not certain. Germline V gene data show CDR1 as SGHKS and CDR2 as YYEKEE (reference sequence). Trimming shortened V by 0 bases and J by 6 bases, and 10 bases separated the two germline ends. There are 14 residues in the CDR3. The CDR3 region is CASSLDSLRQPQHF. The CDR3 DNA is TGTGCCAGCAGCTTGGACAGTCTCCGTCAGCCCCAGCATTTT.

Only one count was recorded for this clone. The V call is TRBV7-2, the J call TRBJ2-5; D perhaps matches TRBD1 (5 bases). Between the trimmed V and J ends, which lost 4 bases and 5 bases, there was a span of 17 bases. The CDR3 spans 15 residues. In germline, CDR1 is SGHTA, CDR2 FQGNSA. CDR3: CASSSSIGVWETQYF. Written as DNA, the CDR3 is TGTGCCAGCAGCTCTAGTATAGGGGTGTGGGAGACCCAGTACTTC.

The chain has TRBV7-6 and TRBJ2-5, with 7 bases matching TRBD1. In germline, CDR1 is SGHVS, CDR2 FNYEAQ. V shed 1 base and J 3 bases; nucleotides not matched to a gene: 8. The CDR3 runs 16 residues. In DNA form, the CDR3 reads TGTGCCAGCAGCTTAGGACAGGGTGCCCGAAAAGAGACCCAGTACTTC. This encodes CASSLGQGARKETQYF.

This sequence joins TRBV11-2 and TRBJ1-1; possibly TRBD1 for D (6 bases). This CDR3 comprises 15 residues. Germline V gene sequence: CDR1 SGHAT, CDR2 FQNNGV. V dropped 3 bases and J dropped 0 bases, with 11 bases sitting between them. For the CDR3, the DNA is TGTGCCAGCAGCTTTACAGGGATTATGAACACTGAAGCTTTCTTT. Its translation: CASSFTGIMNTEAFF.

The gene calls are TRBV28 and TRBJ2-1; D is possibly TRBD2 (6 bases). Trimming shortened V by 8 bases and J by 4 bases, and 15 bases separated the two germline ends. The CDR3 is 14 residues long. Germline V gene sequence: CDR1 MDHEN, CDR2 SYDVKM. As DNA, the CDR3 is TGTGCCAGCGCCCGCATAGCGGAATACAATGAGCAGTTCTTC. Its translation: CASARIAEYNEQFF. The complete variable domain, with remaining parts taken from reference TRBV28 and TRBJ2-1, reads DVKVTQSSRYLVKRTGEKVFLECVQDMDHENMFWYRQDPGLGLRLIYFSYDVKMKEKGDIPEGYSVSREKKERFSLILESASTNQTSMYLCASARIAEYNEQFFGPGTRLTVL.

This clone was recorded only once. This chain uses TRBV24-1 with TRBJ2-1, with D tentatively TRBD1 (5 bases). This CDR3 contains 14 residues. V shed 7 bases and J shed 8 bases, with 17 bases lying between them. Germline values: CDR1 KGHDR, CDR2 SFDVKD. CDR3 DNA: TGTGCCACCAGGGACACTCGGCTATCCGATGAGCAGTTCTTC. Translation: CATRDTRLSDEQFF.

The chain recombines TRBV9 with TRBJ2-1, with TRBD1 as a possible D gene (7 bases). V dropped 0 bases and J dropped 7 bases, with 11 bases sitting between them. The CDR3 extends over 14 amino acids. Germline V gene data show CDR1 as SGDLS and CDR2 as YYNGEE. In nucleotides, the CDR3 is TGTGCCAGCAGCGTAGTCCCAGGGGGGAATGAGCAGTTCTTC. Translating it yields CASSVVPGGNEQFF.

The gene calls are TRBV11-1 and TRBJ1-5; TRBD1 might be the D (6 bases). Trimming shortened V by 5 bases and J by 4 bases, and 9 bases separated the two germline ends. Per germline, CDR1 SGHAT and CDR2 FQDESV (reference sequence). This CDR3 comprises 13 residues. The CDR3 nucleotides read TGTGCCAGCAGCCTCGACAGGAATCAGCCCCAGCATTTT. It codes for CASSLDRNQPQHF.

The V and J genes are TRBV27 and TRBJ1-1, with D possibly matching TRBD1 (5 bases). CDR1 is MNHEY, CDR2 SMNVEV, per germline (reference sequence). The CDR3 consists of 14 residues. Deletions cut 6 bases from V and 1 base from J, with 12 bases between. Here the CDR3 DNA reads TGTGCCAGCAGGCTCCAAGGGGCGAACACTGAAGCTTTCTTT. Residues: CASRLQGANTEAFF.

This clone has just one count. The rearrangement uses TRBV5-1 and TRBJ2-2; 9 bases are a match to TRBD1. Unmatched junction bases numbered 4, after V lost 3 bases and J lost 4 bases. The CDR3 consists of 15 residues. Per the germline V gene, CDR1 is SGHRS and CDR2 is YFSETQ. CDR3 nucleotide sequence: TGCGCCAGCAGCTCCACAGGGGGCGGCACCGGGGAGCTGTTTTTT. Protein: CASSSTGGGTGELFF.

The V and J genes are TRBV19 and TRBJ2-3; 9 nucleotides align to TRBD2. Germline loops: CDR1 LNHDA, CDR2 SQIVND (reference sequence). The CDR3 consists of 16 residues. V lost 11 bases, J lost 0 bases, and 12 bases stayed unmatched. CDR3 DNA: TGTGCCTCCCGGGCTAGCGGGACTATTAGCACAGATACGCAGTATTTT. Amino acids: CASRASGTISTDTQYF.

The rearrangement joins TRBV6-5 to TRBJ2-7; possible D gene TRBD1, 5 bases. V gave up 0 bases and J gave up 6 bases, with 12 bases separating them. This CDR3 has 14 residues. The germline CDR1 and CDR2 sequences are MNHEY and SVGAGI. The CDR3 here is CASSYSKGMSEQYF. CDR3 sequence (DNA): TGTGCCAGCAGTTACTCGAAGGGGATGAGCGAGCAGTACTTC.

The chain couples TRBV4-3 to TRBJ1-4; D remains ambiguous. The CDR3 runs to 13 residues. CDR1 and CDR2 from the germline V gene are LGHNA and YSLEER. V lost 4 bases to trimming and J lost 7 bases, with 10 bases between them. CDR3 coding DNA: TGCGCCAGCAGCCCAAACTATGGTGAAAAACTGTTTTTT. Its protein is CASSPNYGEKLFF.

The chain links TRBV6-5 to TRBJ2-7, with 7 bases matching TRBD2. This CDR3 is 14 amino acids long. After removal of 7 bases from V and 0 bases from J, the junction contained 6 bases not matched to a gene. Germline V lookup: CDR1 MNHEY, CDR2 SVGAGI. The CDR3 DNA follows: TGTGCCAGCACCCGAGCGGGGAGCTCCTACGAGCAGTACGTC. Translating gives CASTRAGSSYEQYV.

CDR3 nucleotide sequence: TGTGCCAGCAGCAAGGACTACGCAAGAATGGATGAGCAGTTCTTC. Its protein product is CASSKDYARMDEQFF. V and J are TRBV11-3 and TRBJ2-1, with a tentative D call TRBD2 (6 bases). The V end lost 5 bases, the J end lost 8 bases, and 19 bases lay between the germline ends. Germline loops: CDR1 SGHNT, CDR2 YENEEA. CDR3 length: 15 residues.

This clone appeared once. The chain is built from TRBV5-6 and TRBJ1-2, with D tentatively TRBD1 (6 bases). Germline lookup yields CDR1 SGHDT and CDR2 YYEEEE. The CDR3 length is 16 residues. V was trimmed by 4 bases and J by 8 bases, leaving 24 bases between them. As DNA, the CDR3 is TGTGCCAGCAGCCGCGGACGGGGACGCCAAGGGGGAGGCTACACCTTC. This translates into CASSRGRGRQGGGYTF.

As for this clone: A much larger clone differs by one base, so this may be a read error. CDR3 sequence reads: CASSVGQNTEAFF. CDR3 nucleotide sequence: TGCGCCAGCAGCGTTGGGCAGAACACTGAAGCTTTCTTT. The J gene is TRBJ1-1, the V gene TRBV5-1, with D unclear. The length of the CDR3 is 13 residues. Germline CDR1 reads SGHRS; CDR2 reads YFSETQ. Trimming left V 4 bases short and J 1 base short, with 8 bases between.